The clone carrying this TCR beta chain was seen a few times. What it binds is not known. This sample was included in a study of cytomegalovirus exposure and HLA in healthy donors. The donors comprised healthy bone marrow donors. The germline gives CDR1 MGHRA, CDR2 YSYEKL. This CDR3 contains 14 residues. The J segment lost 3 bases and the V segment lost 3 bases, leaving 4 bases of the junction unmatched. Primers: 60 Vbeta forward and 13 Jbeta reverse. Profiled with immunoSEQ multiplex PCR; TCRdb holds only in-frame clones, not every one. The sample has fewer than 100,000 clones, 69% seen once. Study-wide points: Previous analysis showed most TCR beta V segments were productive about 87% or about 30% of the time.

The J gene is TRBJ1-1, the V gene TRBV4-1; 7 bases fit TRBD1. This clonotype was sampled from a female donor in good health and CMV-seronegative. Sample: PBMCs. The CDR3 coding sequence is TGCGCCAGCAGCCACACAGGGGTCGACACTGAAGCTTTCTTT. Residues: CASSHTGVDTEAFF.